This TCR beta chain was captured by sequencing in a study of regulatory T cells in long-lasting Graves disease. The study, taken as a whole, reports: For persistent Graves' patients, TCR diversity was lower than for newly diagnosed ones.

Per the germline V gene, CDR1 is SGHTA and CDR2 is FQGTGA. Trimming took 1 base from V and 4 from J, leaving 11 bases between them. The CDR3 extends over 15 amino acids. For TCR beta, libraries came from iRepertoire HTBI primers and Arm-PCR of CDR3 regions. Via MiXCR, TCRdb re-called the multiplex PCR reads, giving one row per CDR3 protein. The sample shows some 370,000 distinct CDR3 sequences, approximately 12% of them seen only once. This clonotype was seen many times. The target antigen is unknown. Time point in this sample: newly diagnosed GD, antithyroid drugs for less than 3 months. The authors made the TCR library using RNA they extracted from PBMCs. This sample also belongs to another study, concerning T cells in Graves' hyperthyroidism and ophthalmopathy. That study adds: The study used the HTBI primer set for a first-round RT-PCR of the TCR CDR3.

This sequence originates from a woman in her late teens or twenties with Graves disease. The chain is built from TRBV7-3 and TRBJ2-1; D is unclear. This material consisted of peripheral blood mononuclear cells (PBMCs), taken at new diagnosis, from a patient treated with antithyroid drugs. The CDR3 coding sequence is TGTGCCAGCAGCTTAAGATCTGCTACTTACAATGAGCAGTTCTTC. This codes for CASSLRSATYNEQFF.